The 27 T cell receptor beta chains listed next were all sequenced from one sample in a study of T cell responses to AZD1222 COVID-19 vaccine listed by TCRdb under 2021. Libraries were constructed by the immunoSEQ multiplex PCR assay. The table comes from immuneACCESS by way of TCRdb, which keeps in-frame sequences with V and J called. Part of the clones is missing from these tables; in studies checked, under half for an unresolved V gene and the rest for unknown reasons. This sample holds fewer than 130,000 clones; approximately 90% were observed only once. The ten most abundant clones make up 1.6% of the sample. What the time point label conveys for this sample: baseline before first vaccination. The sequences come from peripheral blood, collected on day 0 of AZD1222 vaccination. The receptors shown here come from an adult in good health.

To note about this clone: Other DNA variants within this sample encode the same CDR3. The chain is built from TRBV24-1 and TRBJ1-2; 9 nucleotides agree with TRBD1. In germline, CDR1 is KGHDR, CDR2 SFDVKD. This CDR3 is 13 amino acids long. The J segment lost 8 bases and the V segment lost 4 bases, leaving 4 bases of the junction unmatched. The CDR3 is CATSDPDRGGYTF. CDR3 sequence (DNA): TGTGCCACCAGTGACCCGGACAGGGGAGGCTACACCTTC.

The chain uses TRBV27 and TRBJ2-7; 9 nucleotides line up with TRBD1. This CDR3 is 16 amino acids long. Trimming at V came to 4 bases and at J to 0 bases, leaving 7 bases not matched to a gene. The V gene's germline CDR1 is MNHEY and CDR2 SMNVEV (reference sequence). The CDR3 sequence: CASSSLQGAPSYEQYF. The CDR3 bases are TGTGCCAGCAGTTCCTTACAGGGGGCCCCCTCCTACGAGCAGTACTTC.

The chain couples TRBV10-3 to TRBJ2-7; 13 nucleotides line up with TRBD2. In germline, CDR1 is ENHRY, CDR2 SYGVKD. The CDR3 is 15 residues long. J gave up 4 bases and V 6 bases, and 6 bases lay outside the gene matches. The CDR3 loop reads CAIRLGLAGAYEQYF. The CDR3 DNA follows: TGTGCCATCAGGCTAGGACTAGCGGGAGCGTACGAGCAGTACTTC.

Notes on this clone: Other DNA sequences in this specimen translate into the identical CDR3. The V call is TRBV5-1, the J call TRBJ1-1, with D unclear. The CDR3 covers 14 residues. Germline assignment: CDR1 SGHRS and CDR2 YFSETQ. Trimming shortened V by 1 base and J by 0 bases, and 7 bases separated the two germline ends. The CDR3 region is CASSLSDLNTEAFF. As DNA, the CDR3 is TGCGCCAGCAGCTTGTCGGATTTGAACACTGAAGCTTTCTTT.

The rearrangement uses TRBV6-4 and TRBJ1-6; a possible D gene is TRBD1 (6 bases). The V gene lost 5 bases and the J gene lost 5 bases, with 10 bases spanning the gap. The CDR3 sequence is 14 residues long. Per the germline V gene, CDR1 is MRHNA and CDR2 is SNTAGT. CDR3 DNA sequence: TGTGCCAGCAGTCCTAGGGGGGATAATTCACCCCTCCACTTT. Translating it yields CASSPRGDNSPLHF.

This chain connects TRBV15 to TRBJ1-1; TRBD1 agrees at 7 bases. The CDR3 covers 16 residues. CDR1 is LNHNV and CDR2 is YYDKDF in the germline V gene (reference sequence). Trimming took 1 base from V and 4 from J; bases not matched to a gene: 9. The CDR3 DNA reads as TGTGCCACCAGCAGAGGGTCACGACAGGGAGGCACTGAAGCTTTCTTT. As protein: CATSRGSRQGGTEAFF.

The J gene is TRBJ2-3, the V gene TRBV7-9, with 9 positions matching TRBD2. The CDR3 extends over 15 amino acids. Unmatched junction bases numbered 1, after V lost 2 bases and J lost 1 base. Germline V gene data show CDR1 as SEHNR and CDR2 as FQNEAQ (reference sequence). CDR3 amino acids: CASSLIAGGTDTQYF. The CDR3 DNA is TGTGCCAGCAGCTTAATAGCGGGAGGCACAGATACGCAGTATTTT.

V gene TRBV19 combines with J gene TRBJ2-2; 7 positions agree with TRBD1. This CDR3 spans 16 amino acids. V dropped 6 bases and J dropped 1; count of bases not matched to a gene: 8. Germline V gene sequence: CDR1 LNHDA, CDR2 SQIVND (reference sequence). The CDR3 DNA reads TGTGCCAGTAGCTCAGACAGGGCTTTGAACACCGGGGAGCTGTTTTTT. It translates to CASSSDRALNTGELFF.

The gene calls are TRBV7-9 and TRBJ1-4; tentative D call: TRBD1 (6 bases). V dropped 5 bases and J dropped 3 bases, with 16 bases sitting between them. CDR3 length equals 16 residues. The germline V gene has CDR1 SEHNR and CDR2 FQNEAQ (reference sequence). The CDR3 reads CASSPPEQGSNEKLFF. The CDR3 DNA reads TGTGCCAGCAGCCCGCCCGAACAGGGATCTAATGAAAAACTGTTTTTT. The full variable domain, completed using reference TRBV7-9 and TRBJ1-4, is DTGVSQNPRHKITKRGQNVTFRCDPISEHNRLYWYRQTLGQGPEFLTYFQNEAQLEKSRLLSDRFSAERPKGSFSTLEIQRTEQGDSAMYLCASSPPEQGSNEKLFFGSGTQLSVL.

The chain recombines TRBV15 with TRBJ2-6; D is uncertain. The CDR3 has 16 residues. Germline V gives CDR1 LNHNV, CDR2 YYDKDF (reference sequence). V was shortened by 1 base and J by 2 bases, with 9 bases between the two germline ends. CDR3 amino acids: CATSRVPETGANVLTF. The CDR3 coding sequence is TGTGCCACCAGCAGAGTCCCAGAGACTGGGGCCAACGTCCTGACTTTC.

CDR3 bases: TGTGCCAGCTCACCACGAGGGGCCGGACAGGGTGAAAAGGCCGGGGAGCTGTTTTTT. Amino acid sequence: CASSPRGAGQGEKAGELFF. This chain uses TRBV18 with TRBJ2-2, with TRBD1 identical over 8 bases. The germline gives CDR1 KGHSH, CDR2 LQKENI. V lost 1 base to trimming and J lost 6 bases; unmatched junction nucleotides: 16. CDR3 length: 19 residues.

The chain is built from TRBV5-1 and TRBJ2-3, with a tentative D call TRBD2 (5 bases). CDR1 SGHRS and CDR2 YFSETQ come from the germline V gene. Trimming shortened V by 0 bases and J by 0 bases, and 17 bases separated the two germline ends. This CDR3 spans 18 amino acids. The CDR3 nucleotides are TGCGCCAGCAGCTTGGATAGCTTACGGGAAACTAGCACAGATACGCAGTATTTT. It translates to CASSLDSLRETSTDTQYF.

This clone appeared a single time. CDR3 nucleotides: TGTGCCAGCAGCTTGGGACAGGGGGTAGAGACCCAGTACTTC. This translates into CASSLGQGVETQYF. The chain couples TRBV5-4 to TRBJ2-5; TRBD1 agrees at 9 bases. V lost 0 bases, J lost 4 bases, and 1 base stayed unmatched. Germline-derived CDR1 and CDR2 are SGHNT and YYREEE (reference sequence). The CDR3 sequence is 14 residues long.

This clone was found a few times. The chain has TRBV12-5 and TRBJ1-1; no definite D call. In germline, CDR1 is LGHNT, CDR2 FRNRAP. The CDR3 spans 14 residues. Trimming pared 6 bases from V and 8 bases from J, leaving 19 bases between. DNA of the CDR3: TGTGCTAGTGGGCCCTCCCGCCGCGAAGGGGAAGCTTTCTTT. Encoded protein: CASGPSRREGEAFF. The variable domain in full, completed from reference TRBV12-5 and TRBJ1-1, reads DARVTQTPRHKVTEMGQEVTMRCQPILGHNTVFWYRQTMMQGLELLAYFRNRAPLDDSGMPKDRFSAEMPDATLATLKIQPSEPRDSAVYFCASGPSRREGEAFFGQGTRLTVV.

The J gene is TRBJ1-1, the V gene TRBV5-1; D gene ambiguous. This CDR3 region has 11 residues. Trimming took 3 bases from V and 4 from J, leaving 4 bases between them. Germline CDR1 SGHRS, CDR2 YFSETQ. CDR3 in amino acids: CASSWGTEAFF. The CDR3 coding sequence is TGCGCCAGCAGCTGGGGCACTGAAGCTTTCTTT.

The chain combines TRBV6-5 with TRBJ1-1; D is uncertain. This CDR3 is 12 amino acids long. V was trimmed by 6 bases and J by 3 bases, leaving 8 bases between them. Germline CDR1 MNHEY, CDR2 SVGAGI. Here the CDR3 reads CASRLGHTEAFF. CDR3 DNA: TGTGCCAGCAGGCTAGGGCACACTGAAGCTTTCTTT.

The gene calls are TRBV9 and TRBJ2-1; unclear D gene. With 0 bases removed from V and 2 bases from J, the gap between germline ends came to 3 bases. This CDR3 has 13 residues. Germline V gene data show CDR1 as SGDLS and CDR2 as YYNGEE. CDR3 region: CASSVDPYNEQFF. CDR3 in DNA: TGTGCCAGCAGCGTAGACCCCTACAATGAGCAGTTCTTC.

A few counts support this clone. J is TRBJ1-6 and V is TRBV7-6; D unclear. Germline CDR1 SGHVS, CDR2 FNYEAQ. V lost 5 bases and J lost 5, with 13 bases in between. The CDR3 contains 15 residues. The CDR3 sequence: CASSPRAVNNSPLHF. CDR3 nucleotides: TGTGCCAGCAGCCCCCGGGCAGTCAATAATTCACCCCTCCACTTT.

This clone was recorded once. The chain links TRBV7-2 to TRBJ2-3, with 7 bases matching TRBD2. The V gene's germline CDR1 is SGHTA and CDR2 FQGNSA. Germline trimming cut 5 bases from V and 1 base from J; bases unmatched to any gene: 12. The CDR3 has 17 amino acids. In DNA form, the CDR3 reads TGTGCCAGCAGCCGGCCGACAGAGGCGGGGGGCACAGATACGCAGTATTTT. This gives the protein CASSRPTEAGGTDTQYF.

The chain recombines TRBV5-1 with TRBJ1-1, with a possible D match to TRBD1 (5 bases). The CDR3 is 13 residues long. Trimming left V 2 bases short and J 6 bases short, with 11 bases between. CDR1 and CDR2 from the germline V gene are SGHRS and YFSETQ. The CDR3 nucleotides are TGCGCCAGCAGCTTAACAGGATCCCCTGAAGCTTTCTTT. Encoded protein: CASSLTGSPEAFF. The complete variable domain, with remaining parts taken from reference TRBV5-1 and TRBJ1-1, reads KAGVTQTPRYLIKTRGQQVTLSCSPISGHRSVSWYQQTPGQGLQFLFEYFSETQRNKGNFPGRFSGRQFSNSRSEMNVSTLELGDSALYLCASSLTGSPEAFFGQGTRLTVV.

The chain links TRBV27 to TRBJ1-1; no clear D gene. The CDR3 sequence is 16 residues long. CDR1 is MNHEY, CDR2 SMNVEV, per germline (reference sequence). Between the trimmed V and J ends, which lost 4 bases and 7 bases, there was a span of 22 bases. This CDR3 is CASSSPTANTGDEAFF. The CDR3 coding sequence is TGTGCCAGCAGTTCACCGACGGCCAACACGGGTGATGAAGCTTTCTTT.

This clone was seen a handful of times. The chain couples TRBV19 to TRBJ2-2, with 7 bases that match TRBD1. CDR1 LNHDA and CDR2 SQIVND come from the germline V gene (reference sequence). J was trimmed by 5 bases and V by 7 bases; bases with no gene match: 19. This CDR3 is built from 18 residues. CDR3 amino acids: CASTDPGQNLLWTGELFF. CDR3 nucleotides: TGTGCCAGTACGGACCCGGGACAGAATTTGTTATGGACCGGGGAGCTGTTTTTT.

The chain is built from TRBV2 and TRBJ1-3, with D perhaps TRBD1 (5 bases). Trimming stripped 8 bases from V and 3 bases from J, with 14 bases between. The CDR3 consists of 14 residues. CDR1 and CDR2 (germline): SNHLY, FYNNEI. This chain's CDR3 is CASRDQRVGNTIYF. In DNA, the CDR3 is TGTGCCAGCCGGGACCAGAGGGTTGGAAACACCATATATTTT.

The CDR3 DNA reads TGTGCCAGCAGTGGGGGTCGACAGGTCGGAGGAAACACCATATATTTT. Its translation is CASSGGRQVGGNTIYF. This chain uses TRBV2 with TRBJ1-3; weak D call: TRBD1 (6 bases). Trimming removed 4 bases at V and 4 bases at J, with 17 bases between. The germline gives CDR1 SNHLY, CDR2 FYNNEI. There are 16 residues in the CDR3.

The sample holds one count of this clone. This rearrangement joins TRBV6-5 to TRBJ1-6; D gene ambiguous. Germline CDR1 reads MNHEY; CDR2 reads SVGAGI. V lost 2 bases to trimming and J lost 0 bases, with 8 bases between them. The CDR3 extends over 16 amino acids. The CDR3 nucleotides read TGTGCCAGCAGTTACGACCGGAGCTCCTATAATTCACCCCTCCACTTT. Protein: CASSYDRSSYNSPLHF.

J is TRBJ2-7 and V is TRBV7-9; TRBD1 agrees at 7 bases. The CDR3 loop spans 13 amino acids. V lost 5 bases, J lost 4 bases, and 5 bases stayed unmatched. CDR1 SEHNR and CDR2 FQNEAQ come from the germline V gene (reference sequence). Here the CDR3 DNA reads TGTGCCAGCAGCGGGTGGGACAGTTACGAGCAGTACTTC. Translation: CASSGWDSYEQYF.

The CDR3 here is CASSLALDNEQFF. The DNA of the CDR3 is TGTGCCAGCAGCCTAGCCCTAGACAATGAGCAGTTCTTC. This sequence joins TRBV11-3 and TRBJ2-1, with D tentatively TRBD2 (5 bases). Germline CDR1 and CDR2: SGHNT and YENEEA. V gave up 5 bases and J gave up 5 bases, with 10 bases separating them. The CDR3 has 13 residues.